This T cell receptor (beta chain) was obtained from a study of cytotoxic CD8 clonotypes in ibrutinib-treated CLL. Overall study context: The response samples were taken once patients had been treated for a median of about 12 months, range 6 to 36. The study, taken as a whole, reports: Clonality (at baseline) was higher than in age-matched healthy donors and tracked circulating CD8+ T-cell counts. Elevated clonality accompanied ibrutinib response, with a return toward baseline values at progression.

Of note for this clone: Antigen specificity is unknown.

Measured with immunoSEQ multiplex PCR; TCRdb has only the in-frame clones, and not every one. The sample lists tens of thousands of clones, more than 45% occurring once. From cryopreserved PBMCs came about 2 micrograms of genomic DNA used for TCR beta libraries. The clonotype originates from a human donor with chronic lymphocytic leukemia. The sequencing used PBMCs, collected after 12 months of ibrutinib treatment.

CDR3 loop: CASRTSNQPQHF. The CDR3 DNA follows: TGTGCCAGCAGAACTAGCAATCAGCCCCAGCATTTT. This rearrangement joins TRBV28 to TRBJ1-5; D gene ambiguous. Trimming took 6 bases from V and 0 from J, leaving 3 bases between them. The germline V gene has CDR1 MDHEN and CDR2 SYDVKM. The CDR3 is 12 residues long.